One T cell receptor (beta chain) is described in this entry. Its specificity is unknown. Generated by immunoSEQ multiplex PCR, the TCRdb table keeps only in-frame clones and is missing some. The sample holds about 47,000 clones, more than 75% seen once. Germline CDR1 and CDR2: SQVTM and ANQGSEA. There are 13 residues in the CDR3. Trimming removed 2 bases from V and 1 base from J, with 8 bases in between. This sample was included in a study of PD-1 blockade in classical Hodgkin lymphoma. The study, taken as a whole, reports: Reported findings placed baseline TCR diversity lower in newly diagnosed patients (compared with healthy donors). Still unresolved is the cause of the repertoire differences, which may be disease activity or prior therapy.

As to time point: newly diagnosed, previously untreated cHL patient sample. Serving as comparison were PBMCs from newly diagnosed, untreated classical Hodgkin lymphoma, which were sequenced alongside the relapsed/refractory trial patients. This clonotype originated in a human donor with classical Hodgkin lymphoma. The chain is built from TRBV29-1 and TRBJ1-1; D ambiguous. The sample comprised peripheral blood mononuclear cells (PBMCs). The CDR3 bases are TGCAGCGTTGAACGTTACCCGAACACTGAAGCTTTCTTT. It codes for CSVERYPNTEAFF.